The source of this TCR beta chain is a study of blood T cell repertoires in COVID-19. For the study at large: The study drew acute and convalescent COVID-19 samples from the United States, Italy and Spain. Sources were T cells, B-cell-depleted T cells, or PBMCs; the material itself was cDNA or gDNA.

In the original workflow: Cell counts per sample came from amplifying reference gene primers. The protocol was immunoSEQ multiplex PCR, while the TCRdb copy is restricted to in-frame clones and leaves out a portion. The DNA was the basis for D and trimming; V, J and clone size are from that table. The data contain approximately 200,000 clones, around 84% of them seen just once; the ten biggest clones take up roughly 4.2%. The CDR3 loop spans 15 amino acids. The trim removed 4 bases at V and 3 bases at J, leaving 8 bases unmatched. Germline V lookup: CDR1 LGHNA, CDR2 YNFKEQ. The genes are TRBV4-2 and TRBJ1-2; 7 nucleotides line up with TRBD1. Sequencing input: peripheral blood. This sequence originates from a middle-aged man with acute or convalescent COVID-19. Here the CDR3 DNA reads TGTGCCAGCAGCCCCCACCTTGACAGGGACTATGGCTACACCTTC. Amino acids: CASSPHLDRDYGYTF.